The next 25 T cell receptor beta chains were all read from a single sample in a study of T cell responses to AZD1222 COVID-19 vaccine. Only in-frame clones appear in the TCRdb table, and some are missing; sequencing was by immunoSEQ multiplex PCR. The repertoire includes approximately 19,000 clones, 75% to 85% of them detected once, and roughly a fifth sits in the top ten. Source: peripheral blood, taken 28 days after the second AZD1222 dose. The receptors here all came from an adult who received the AZD1222 COVID-19 vaccine.

This chain uses TRBV4-3 with TRBJ2-1; D remains unclear. This CDR3 has 15 residues. With 0 bases removed from V and 2 bases from J, the gap between germline ends came to 8 bases. From germline, CDR1 is LGHNA and CDR2 YSLEER. The CDR3: CASSQDARPYNEQFF. CDR3 DNA: TGCGCCAGCAGCCAAGACGCACGACCCTACAATGAGCAGTTCTTC.

The J gene is TRBJ2-1, the V gene TRBV18, with 9 bases lining up with TRBD1. Trimming cost V 3 bases and J 5 bases; bases outside gene matches: 5. Germline V gene lookup returns CDR1 KGHSH and CDR2 LQKENI. The CDR3 spans 15 residues. For the CDR3, the DNA is TGTGCCAGCTCACCCGGACAGGGGATTAACAATGAGCAGTTCTTC. It translates to CASSPGQGINNEQFF.

The CDR3 nucleotides are TGTGCCAGCAGTGAAGGACAGGGGGGCCCAATTGGGGAAAAACTGTTTTTT. Protein product: CASSEGQGGPIGEKLFF. The V gene is TRBV6-1, the J gene TRBJ1-4, with TRBD1 identical over 9 bases. V shed 1 base, J shed 8 bases, and the junction held 11 bases outside the gene matches. CDR1 is MNHNS and CDR2 is SASEGT in the germline V gene. The CDR3 spans 17 residues.

The V gene is TRBV2, the J gene TRBJ2-1, with 8 bases fitting TRBD1. The CDR3 totals 15 residues. The V gene's germline CDR1 is SNHLY and CDR2 FYNNEI. V gave up 7 bases and J gave up 4 bases; unmatched junction bases: 9. In nucleotides, the CDR3 is TGTGCCAGCACCTTAAGTGGGACAGGATACAATGAGCAGTTCTTC. This translates into CASTLSGTGYNEQFF.

J is TRBJ2-1 and V is TRBV4-3; 8 nucleotides match TRBD2. This CDR3 contains 17 residues. V was clipped by 2 bases and J by 6 bases; unmatched bases: 12. Germline V gene sequence: CDR1 LGHNA, CDR2 YSLEER. The CDR3 DNA sequence: TGCGCCAGCAGCCAAAAAATCGGGACTAGTCTCGGCAATGAGCAGTTCTTC. The encoded protein is CASSQKIGTSLGNEQFF.

The rearrangement joins TRBV15 to TRBJ2-5; D perhaps matches TRBD2 (7 bases). This CDR3 is 13 amino acids long. The germline V gene encodes CDR1 LNHNV and CDR2 YYDKDF (reference sequence). V lost 11 bases, J lost 5 bases, and 18 bases lay in between. The CDR3 sequence is CAAGARSGETQYF. CDR3 in DNA: TGTGCCGCGGGGGCCAGGTCGGGGGAGACCCAGTACTTC.

J is TRBJ1-6 and V is TRBV6-2 or TRBV6-3; no clear D gene. This CDR3 is built from 15 residues. The V and J ends lost 0 bases and 8 bases respectively, with 11 bases between them. The germline V gene has CDR1 MNHEY and CDR2 SVGEGT. The CDR3, as DNA: TGTGCCAGCAGTTACTCGGTGCCGAGAGATTCACCCCTCCACTTT. Translating gives CASSYSVPRDSPLHF.

This clone has just a few counts. The chain employs TRBV11-3 and TRBJ1-1, with 7 bases that match TRBD1. The germline CDR1 and CDR2 sequences are SGHNT and YENEEA. This CDR3 is built from 14 residues. Trimming took 5 bases from V and 3 from J; bases not matched to a gene: 6. CDR3 bases: TGTGCCAGCAGCCTAATTACAGGGGACACTGAAGCTTTCTTT. This codes for CASSLITGDTEAFF.

This clone was picked up one time. V and J are TRBV6-5 and TRBJ1-6; maybe TRBD1 (5 bases). Per the germline V gene, CDR1 is MNHEY and CDR2 is SVGAGI. The CDR3 contains 14 residues. Trimming removed 3 bases at V and 10 bases at J, with 13 bases between. CDR3 sequence reads: CASSYDSFYSPLHF. CDR3 DNA: TGTGCCAGCAGTTATGACAGTTTTTACTCACCCCTCCACTTT.

The genes are TRBV6-2 or TRBV6-3 and TRBJ1-3; D is undetermined. CDR1 and CDR2 from the germline V gene are MNHEY and SVGEGT. The CDR3 loop spans 16 amino acids. The ends were cut back, 5 bases at V and 0 bases at J, with 14 bases in the middle. CDR3 in amino acids: CASSRPRQTSGNTIYF. For the CDR3, the DNA is TGTGCCAGCAGTCGCCCCCGGCAAACCTCTGGAAACACCATATATTTT.

The CDR3 sequence is CASSATRGAGNTIYF. The CDR3 coding sequence is TGTGCCAGCAGCGCCACGCGGGGGGCGGGAAACACCATATATTTT. This sequence joins TRBV6-5 and TRBJ1-3; D is perhaps TRBD1 (6 bases). The V end lost 6 bases, the J end lost 4 bases, and 16 bases lay between the germline ends. From germline, CDR1 is MNHEY and CDR2 SVGAGI. The CDR3 runs 15 residues.

This chain connects TRBV7-2 to TRBJ2-7, with TRBD2 matching 10 bases. V was pared by 6 bases and J by 2 bases, with 4 bases of the junction left unmatched. CDR1 is SGHTA, CDR2 FQGNSA, per germline. This CDR3 comprises 14 residues. The CDR3 bases are TGTGCCAGCAGTTTGGGACTAGCGACCTACGAGCAGTACTTC. Translated: CASSLGLATYEQYF.

The chain employs TRBV19 and TRBJ2-7; D uncertain. CDR1 and CDR2 (germline): LNHDA, SQIVND (reference sequence). The V and J ends lost 2 bases and 0 bases respectively, with 8 bases between them. This CDR3 comprises 14 residues. CDR3 loop: CASSIMGSSYEQYF. The CDR3 bases are TGTGCCAGTAGTATAATGGGCAGCTCCTACGAGCAGTACTTC.

The gene calls are TRBV5-6 and TRBJ1-1; 10 bases line up with TRBD1. Looked up from germline, CDR1 is SGHDT and CDR2 is YYEEEE. J gave up 2 bases and V 2 bases, and 6 bases lay outside the gene matches. This CDR3 contains 16 residues. CDR3 in DNA: TGTGCCAGCAGCTTAGGGACAGGGGTGTACAACACTGAAGCTTTCTTT. The encoded protein is CASSLGTGVYNTEAFF. Based on the CDR3 plus reference TRBV5-6 and TRBJ1-1, the full variable domain is DAGVTQSPTHLIKTRGQQVTLRCSPKSGHDTVSWYQQALGQGPQFIFQYYEEEERQRGNFPDRFSGHQFPNYSSELNVNALLLGDSALYLCASSLGTGVYNTEAFFGQGTRLTVV.

The chain carries TRBV3-1 (or the pseudogene TRBV3-2) and TRBJ1-2; 7 nucleotides match TRBD1. Germline values: CDR1 LGHDT, CDR2 YNNKEL (reference sequence). The CDR3 length is 12 residues. V shed 2 bases, J shed 7 bases, and the junction held 1 base outside the gene matches. Written as DNA, the CDR3 is TGTGCCAGCAGCCAACAGGGGGTTGGCTACACCTTC. This sequence encodes CASSQQGVGYTF.

This chain links TRBV18 with TRBJ2-7; 8 positions match TRBD1. V shed 2 bases and J 5 bases; nucleotides not matched to a gene: 8. This CDR3 has 15 residues. Germline V gene sequence: CDR1 KGHSH, CDR2 LQKENI. The CDR3 DNA reads TGTGCCAGCTCACCATCCCAGGGGGCGGTTGACGAGCAGTACTTC. Its protein is CASSPSQGAVDEQYF.

J is TRBJ2-1 and V is TRBV7-6; TRBD2 matches at 12 bases. This CDR3 spans 15 amino acids. CDR1 is SGHVS, CDR2 FNYEAQ, per germline. V lost 4 bases, J lost 6 bases, and 4 bases stayed unmatched. CDR3 amino acids: CASSSLLAGGNEQFF. CDR3 coding DNA: TGTGCCAGCAGCTCCCTACTAGCGGGGGGCAATGAGCAGTTCTTC. Full variable domain (missing parts from reference TRBV7-6 and TRBJ2-1): GAGVSQSPRYKVTKRGQDVALRCDPISGHVSLYWYRQALGQGPEFLTYFNYEAQQDKSGLPNDRFSAERPEGSISTLTIQRTEQRDSAMYRCASSSLLAGGNEQFFGPGTRLTVL.

The V and J genes are TRBV27 and TRBJ2-3; D gene uncertain. Germline V lookup: CDR1 MNHEY, CDR2 SMNVEV (reference sequence). The length of the CDR3 is 16 residues. V was trimmed by 5 bases and J by 0 bases, leaving 15 bases between them. In nucleotides, the CDR3 is TGTGCCAGCAGTCCGACCCCCCGGAGTAGCACAGATACGCAGTATTTT. Protein: CASSPTPRSSTDTQYF.

V and J are TRBV6-4 and TRBJ2-3, with a weak D call TRBD1 (5 bases). Germline CDR1 and CDR2: MRHNA and SNTAGT. V dropped 2 bases and J dropped 2 bases, with 8 bases sitting between them. The CDR3 is 14 residues long. CDR3 in DNA: TGTGCCAGCAGTGACGGGGCTGACACAGATACGCAGTATTTT. This translates into CASSDGADTDTQYF.

The gene calls are TRBV2 and TRBJ1-4; 8 bases agree with TRBD1. The germline V gene encodes CDR1 SNHLY and CDR2 FYNNEI. Trimming cost V 10 bases and J 11 bases; bases outside gene matches: 12. CDR3 length equals 13 residues. The CDR3 here is CATDTTGAGKLFF. In DNA form, the CDR3 reads TGTGCCACGGATACGACAGGGGCTGGGAAACTGTTTTTT.

The rearrangement links TRBV5-1 to TRBJ2-5, with 10 bases matching TRBD2. V shed 2 bases and J 2 bases; nucleotides not matched to a gene: 12. The CDR3 is made up of 18 amino acids. Germline V CDR1 and CDR2: SGHRS, YFSETQ. CDR3 in DNA: TGCGCCAGCAGCTTCGGAGGGGGCGAGCGGGAGGGGCAAGAGACCCAGTACTTC. Translated, it gives CASSFGGGEREGQETQYF.

This clone occurred once. The J gene is TRBJ2-7, the V gene TRBV18, with D possibly being TRBD2 (5 bases). The germline V gene encodes CDR1 KGHSH and CDR2 LQKENI. The CDR3 totals 16 residues. V was clipped by 3 bases and J by 6 bases, with 21 bases between them. CDR3 sequence: CASSPPLNGLTTEQYF. CDR3 nucleotides: TGTGCCAGCTCACCTCCCCTTAATGGACTGACAACCGAGCAGTACTTC.

J is TRBJ1-3 and V is TRBV7-8, with 7 bases that match TRBD1. Trimming removed 5 bases from V and 4 bases from J; junction bases left unmatched: 11. This CDR3 is built from 16 residues. Germline CDR1 is SGHVS and CDR2 is FQNEAQ. The CDR3 here is CASSLLPGGDGNTIYF. CDR3 DNA sequence: TGTGCCAGCAGCCTACTCCCAGGGGGTGACGGAAACACCATATATTTT.

The chain couples TRBV12-3 or TRBV12-4 to TRBJ2-7; D unresolved. The CDR3 is 12 residues long. V was pared by 1 base and J by 4 bases, with 5 bases between. The CDR3 region has the DNA TGTGCCAGCAGTTTAGGGGCTTACGAGCAGTACTTC. Residues: CASSLGAYEQYF.

The chain joins TRBV6-5 to TRBJ1-2, with a possible D match to TRBD1 (5 bases). The length of the CDR3 is 15 residues. The V end lost 5 bases, the J end lost 1 base, and 14 bases lay between the germline ends. Germline-derived CDR1 and CDR2 are MNHEY and SVGAGI. The CDR3 coding sequence is TGTGCCAGCAGTCCAAGGGACGGACTTAACTATGGCTACACCTTC. Protein: CASSPRDGLNYGYTF.